Below are 2 T cell receptor beta chains sequenced from a single sample in a study of blood T cells in healthy people across ages. A sample-barcoded 5' primer and a J-beta primer mix were used in a second PCR of roughly 6 to 11 cycles. One entry per CDR3 protein, called by TCRdb with MiXCR from the 5' RACE reads. The sample holds fewer than 2,000,000 distinct CDR3 sequences, about two fifths seen once. Source material: blood. Receptors were obtained from a human donor in good health.

The chain has TRBV29-1 and TRBJ1-1; D perhaps matches TRBD1 (6 bases). CDR3 length equals 13 residues. Trimming left V 6 bases short and J 6 bases short, with 17 bases between. Germline V CDR1 and CDR2: SQVTM, ANQGSEA. CDR3 amino acids: CSVPGRGTAEAFF. CDR3 nucleotides: TGCAGCGTACCAGGAAGGGGGACGGCTGAAGCTTTCTTT.

This clonotype has just a few counts. The chain uses TRBV9 and TRBJ2-3; D possibly corresponds to TRBD2 (5 bases). Trimming cost V 2 bases and J 3 bases, with 16 bases left between them. This CDR3 region has 16 residues. Germline V CDR1 and CDR2: SGDLS, YYNGEE. The CDR3 protein is CASSVTPGLTTDTQYF. The CDR3 DNA sequence: TGTGCCAGCAGCGTTACACCCGGACTGACTACAGATACGCAGTATTTT. Full variable domain (outside the CDR3, taken from reference TRBV9 and TRBJ2-3): DSGVTQTPKHLITATGQRVTLRCSPRSGDLSVYWYQQSLDQGLQFLIQYYNGEERAKGNILERFSAQQFPDLHSELNLSSLELGDSALYFCASSVTPGLTTDTQYFGPGTRLTVL.